The 9 T cell receptor beta chains presented below share a single source sample, sequenced in a study of glioma-infiltrating T cells (dated by TCRdb to 2015 to 2016). These reads were obtained on an Illumina MiSeq. The iRepertoire nested amplicon-rescue multiplex PCR (arm-PCR) platform was used to amplify TCR alpha and beta CDR3 regions from RNA. Using fastp trimming at Q25 and MiXCR clonotype assembly, TCRdb reanalyzed the public sequencing data and kept in-frame beta chains. For every CDR3 protein sequence, its rows merge into one entry that carries the most common genes and DNA. In all, the sample holds about 89,000 distinct CDR3 sequences, and less than 30% of those were seen once. The ten largest account for around 7% of the sample. Sample: glioma tissue, nonneoplastic brain tissue, or PBMCs (not recorded which). These receptors all stem from a human donor with low-grade glioma or glioblastoma, undergoing nonglioma brain surgery, or in good health (not recorded which).

A remark on this clonotype: One base away lies a much larger clone, so this may be a sequencing read error. This rearrangement joins TRBV7-9 to TRBJ2-7; D could derive from TRBD1 or TRBD2 (5 bases each). Trimming left V 10 bases short and J 2 bases short, with 18 bases between. The CDR3 covers 14 residues. CDR1 and CDR2 from the germline V gene are SEHNR and FQNEAQ (reference sequence). The CDR3 DNA reads as TGTGCCAACACCGACTCCCCGGGACCCTACGAGCAGTACTTC. This encodes CANTDSPGPYEQYF.

The sample holds many counts of this clonotype. The chain links TRBV2 to TRBJ1-1; D ambiguous. CDR1 and CDR2 (germline): SNHLY, FYNNEI. Between the trimmed V and J ends, which lost 7 bases and 0 bases, there was a span of 12 bases. This CDR3 has 14 residues. The CDR3 coding sequence is TGTGCCAGCACTACGACGGTGATGAACACTGAAGCTTTCTTT. Translating it yields CASTTTVMNTEAFF.

This clonotype occurred once. A junction end diverges from the germline sequence, so it may reflect a read error. The chain couples TRBV20-1 to TRBJ1-1; TRBD1 is a possible D gene (6 bases). Germline-derived CDR1 and CDR2 are DFQATT and SNEGSKA (reference sequence). This CDR3 is built from 12 residues. CDR3 protein: CRAHREDTEEVF. The CDR3 DNA follows: TGCAGGGCTCACAGGGAGGACACGGAAGAGGTCTTT.

This clonotype was counted at least ten times. The chain is built from TRBV9 and TRBJ1-6; possible D gene TRBD1, 6 bases. Trimming removed 6 bases at V and 7 bases at J, with 17 bases between. Germline V gene sequence: CDR1 SGDLS, CDR2 YYNGEE. The CDR3 has 15 residues. The CDR3 region has the DNA TGTGCCAGCATGGCAGGGGCCACCCAGAATTCACCCCTCCACTTT. It translates to CASMAGATQNSPLHF.

About this clonotype: Without the conserved terminal phenylalanine or tryptophan, this CDR3 likely stems from a read error. V and J are TRBV12-3 or TRBV12-4 and TRBJ1-1; tentatively, D is TRBD1 (5 bases). The CDR3 loop spans 18 amino acids. The germline V and J ends were trimmed by 3 bases and 0 bases, with 20 bases remaining between them. The CDR3 sequence is CASSFDRGNVQVNTEAFL. In DNA form, the CDR3 reads TGTGCCAGCAGTTTTGATAGGGGTAACGTTCAGGTGAACACTGAAGCTTTCCTT.

This clonotype was seen a few times. J is TRBJ2-3 and V is TRBV19, with D possibly being TRBD2 (5 bases). This CDR3 spans 17 amino acids. V gave up 5 bases and J gave up 6 bases, with 24 bases separating them. Looked up from germline, CDR1 is LNHDA and CDR2 is SQIVND (reference sequence). CDR3 bases: TGTGCCAGTAGTCCCTTAGGGAGCGGTGCCCCGTTGGATACGCAGTATTTT. Protein product: CASSPLGSGAPLDTQYF.

This clonotype showed up many times. V usage is TRBV6-1 and J usage is TRBJ2-3; the match to TRBD2 covers 9 bases. The CDR3 sequence is 16 residues long. From germline, CDR1 is MNHNS and CDR2 SASEGT. V lost 4 bases, J lost 4 bases, and 9 bases stayed unmatched. CDR3 region: CASSVERGARADTQYF. CDR3 sequence (DNA): TGTGCCAGCAGTGTTGAGCGGGGGGCACGGGCAGATACGCAGTATTTT.

Comment on this clonotype: One end of the junction is discordant with germline, which a read error may explain. The chain recombines TRBV29-1 with TRBJ1-4; weak D call: TRBD1 (6 bases). The CDR3 has 14 residues. Looked up from germline, CDR1 is SQVTM and CDR2 is ANQGSEA. CDR3: CSVRKDSTNEKLIF. CDR3 DNA: TGCAGCGTGCGAAAGGACAGCACTAATGAAAAACTGATTTTT.

There are many counts of this clonotype. The chain joins TRBV12-3 or TRBV12-4 to TRBJ2-3, with 10 bases identical to TRBD2. J gave up 0 bases and V 6 bases, and 9 bases lay outside the gene matches. CDR3 length: 17 amino acids. The CDR3 protein is CASSKELAGISTDTQYF. The CDR3 DNA sequence: TGTGCCAGCAGCAAAGAACTAGCGGGAATTAGCACAGATACGCAGTATTTT.